This paragraph reports one TCR beta chain. Its cognate antigen is unknown. These data are taken from a study of shared clonotypes between healthy human individuals. The study, taken as a whole, reports: The represented genetic and exposure-history diversity was limited by the small number of donors.

Terminally differentiated effector memory CD45RA+ cells were excluded from the naive CD8 cells, which were CD45RO-negative and positively selected for CCR7. Assay used: immunoSEQ multiplex PCR; TCRdb lists only in-frame clones, some missing. The top ten clones hold more than 1.5% of a sample with millions of clones, roughly 91% of them seen once. V was shortened by 3 bases and J by 3 bases, with 6 bases between the two germline ends. The CDR3 totals 13 residues. From germline, CDR1 is LNHDA and CDR2 SQIVND (reference sequence). The TCR originated in a man aged 18 to 30 in good health. Some clones in this sample may be carry-over from other donors' samples. Sequencing was done on a sample of naive CD8+ T cells from PBMCs. The rearrangement links TRBV19 to TRBJ1-5; no reliable D call. CDR3 nucleotides: TGTGCCAGTAGTATGTTCAACAATCAGCCCCAGCATTTT. Its protein product is CASSMFNNQPQHF. The whole variable domain, filled in from reference TRBV19 and TRBJ1-5, reads DGGITQSPKYLFRKEGQNVTLSCEQNLNHDAMYWYRQDPGQGLRLIYYSQIVNDFQKGDIAEGYSVSREKKESFPLTVTSAQKNPTAFYLCASSMFNNQPQHFGDGTRLSIL.